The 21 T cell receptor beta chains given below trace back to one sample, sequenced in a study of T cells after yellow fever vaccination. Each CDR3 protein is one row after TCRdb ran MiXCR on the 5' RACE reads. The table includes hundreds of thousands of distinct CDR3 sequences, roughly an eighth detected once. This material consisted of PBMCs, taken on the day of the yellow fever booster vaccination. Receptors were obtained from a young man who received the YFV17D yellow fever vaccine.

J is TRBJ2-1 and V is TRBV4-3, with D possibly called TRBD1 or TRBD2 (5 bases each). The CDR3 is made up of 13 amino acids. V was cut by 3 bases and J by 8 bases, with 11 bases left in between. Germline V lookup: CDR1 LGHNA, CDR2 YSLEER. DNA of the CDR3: TGCGCCAGCAGCCAGGACCGGGGCCATGAGCAGTTCTTC. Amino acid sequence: CASSQDRGHEQFF.

The CDR3 sequence is CASSYRVGGGDTQYF. Here the CDR3 DNA reads TGTGCCAGCAGTTACAGGGTCGGGGGAGGAGATACGCAGTATTTT. This chain joins TRBV6-5 and TRBJ2-3, with D perhaps TRBD2 (6 bases). There are 15 residues in the CDR3. V was shortened by 2 bases and J by 5 bases, with 14 bases between the two germline ends. Per the germline V gene, CDR1 is MNHEY and CDR2 is SVGAGI.

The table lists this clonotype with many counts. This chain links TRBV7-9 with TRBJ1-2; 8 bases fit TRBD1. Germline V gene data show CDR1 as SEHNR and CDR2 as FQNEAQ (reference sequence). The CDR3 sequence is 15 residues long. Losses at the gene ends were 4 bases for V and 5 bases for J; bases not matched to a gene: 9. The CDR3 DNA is TGTGCCAGCAGCTCGTCAGGGGGCGCTGGGTATGGCTACACCTTC. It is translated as CASSSSGGAGYGYTF.

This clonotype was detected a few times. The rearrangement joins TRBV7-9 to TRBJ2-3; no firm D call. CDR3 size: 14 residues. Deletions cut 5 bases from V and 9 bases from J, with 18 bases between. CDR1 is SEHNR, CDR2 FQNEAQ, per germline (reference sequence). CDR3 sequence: CASSPRIQRETQYF. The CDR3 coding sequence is TGTGCCAGCAGCCCTCGGATCCAGCGAGAAACGCAGTATTTT.

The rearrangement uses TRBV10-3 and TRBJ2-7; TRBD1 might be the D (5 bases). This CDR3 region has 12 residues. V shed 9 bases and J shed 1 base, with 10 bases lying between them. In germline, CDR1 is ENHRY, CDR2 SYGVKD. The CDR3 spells CAIGAFSYEQYF. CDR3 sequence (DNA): TGTGCCATTGGGGCTTTTTCCTACGAGCAGTACTTC.

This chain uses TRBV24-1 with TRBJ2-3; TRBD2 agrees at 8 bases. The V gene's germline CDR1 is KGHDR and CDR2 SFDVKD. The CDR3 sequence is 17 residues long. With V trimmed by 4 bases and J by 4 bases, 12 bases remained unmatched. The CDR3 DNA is TGTGCCACCAGTGAGGCCTCGACGGGAGGGCCCGCAGATACGCAGTATTTT. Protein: CATSEASTGGPADTQYF.

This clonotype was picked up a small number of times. This CDR3 reads CARPPPQQQFF. CDR3 in DNA: TGTGCCAGGCCCCCACCCCAGCAACAGTTCTTC. The rearrangement joins TRBV3-1 to TRBJ2-1; D gene uncertain. The CDR3 is 11 amino acids. Trimming removed 9 bases from V and 13 bases from J, with 16 bases in between. The V gene's germline CDR1 is LGHDT and CDR2 YNNKEL (reference sequence).

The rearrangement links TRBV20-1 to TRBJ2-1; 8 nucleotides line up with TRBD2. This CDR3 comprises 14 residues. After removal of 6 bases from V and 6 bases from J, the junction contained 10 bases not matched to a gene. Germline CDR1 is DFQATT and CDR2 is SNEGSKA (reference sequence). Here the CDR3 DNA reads TGCAGTGCGCGGGGGGCGGGAGTCGGCAATGAGCAGTTCTTC. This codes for CSARGAGVGNEQFF.

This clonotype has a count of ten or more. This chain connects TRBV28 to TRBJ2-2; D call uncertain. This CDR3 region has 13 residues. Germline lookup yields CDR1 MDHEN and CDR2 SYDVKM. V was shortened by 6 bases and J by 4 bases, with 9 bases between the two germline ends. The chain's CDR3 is CASRRLFTGELFF. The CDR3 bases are TGTGCCAGCAGACGACTGTTCACCGGGGAGCTGTTTTTT.

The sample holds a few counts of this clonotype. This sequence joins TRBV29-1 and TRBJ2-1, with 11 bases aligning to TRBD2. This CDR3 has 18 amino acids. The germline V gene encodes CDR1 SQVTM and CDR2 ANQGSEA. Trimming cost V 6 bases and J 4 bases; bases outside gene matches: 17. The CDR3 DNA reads TGCAGCGTACTGACCTATTCGACTAGCGGGAATTCTTACAATGAGCAGTTCTTC. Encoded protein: CSVLTYSTSGNSYNEQFF.

The CDR3 sequence: CSARGAPGTHTNEQFF. CDR3 nucleotide sequence: TGCAGTGCTAGAGGGGCCCCCGGGACCCATACCAATGAGCAGTTCTTC. This chain connects TRBV20-1 to TRBJ2-1; either TRBD1 or TRBD2 may supply D (5 bases each). The CDR3 sequence is 16 residues long. The germline V gene encodes CDR1 DFQATT and CDR2 SNEGSKA (reference sequence). The V gene lost 1 base and the J gene lost 6 bases, with 19 bases spanning the gap.

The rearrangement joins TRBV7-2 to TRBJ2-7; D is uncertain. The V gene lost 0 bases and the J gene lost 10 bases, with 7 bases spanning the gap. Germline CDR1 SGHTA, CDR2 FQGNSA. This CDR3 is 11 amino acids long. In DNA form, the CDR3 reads TGTGCCAGCAGCTTAGCGGCGATTCAGTACTTC. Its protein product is CASSLAAIQYF.

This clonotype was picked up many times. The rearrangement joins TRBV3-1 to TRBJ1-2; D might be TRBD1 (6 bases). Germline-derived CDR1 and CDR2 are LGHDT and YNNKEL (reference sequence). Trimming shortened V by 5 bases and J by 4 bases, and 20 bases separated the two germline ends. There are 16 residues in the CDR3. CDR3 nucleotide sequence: TGTGCCAGCAGCTACAGACCGTGGGGGCCGCCCTATGGCTACACCTTC. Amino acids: CASSYRPWGPPYGYTF.

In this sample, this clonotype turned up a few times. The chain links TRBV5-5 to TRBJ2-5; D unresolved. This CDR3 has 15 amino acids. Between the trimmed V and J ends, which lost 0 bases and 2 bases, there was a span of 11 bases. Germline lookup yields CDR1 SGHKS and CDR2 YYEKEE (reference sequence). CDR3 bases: TGTGCCAGCAGCTTGGGAACCAGCCTACAAGAGACCCAGTACTTC. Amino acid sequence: CASSLGTSLQETQYF.

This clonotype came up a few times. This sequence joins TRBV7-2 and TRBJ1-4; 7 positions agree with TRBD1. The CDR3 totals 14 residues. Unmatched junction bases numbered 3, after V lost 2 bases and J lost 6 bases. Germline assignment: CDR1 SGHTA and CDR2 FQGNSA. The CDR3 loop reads CASSLQGVDEKLFF. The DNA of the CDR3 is TGTGCCAGCAGCTTACAGGGGGTAGATGAAAAACTGTTTTTT.

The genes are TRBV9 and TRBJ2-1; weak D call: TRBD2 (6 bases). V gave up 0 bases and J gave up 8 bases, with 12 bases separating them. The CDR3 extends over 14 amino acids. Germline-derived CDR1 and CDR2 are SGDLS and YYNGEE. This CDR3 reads CASSVAGVRDEQFF. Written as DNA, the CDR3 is TGTGCCAGCAGCGTAGCGGGGGTTCGGGATGAGCAGTTCTTC.

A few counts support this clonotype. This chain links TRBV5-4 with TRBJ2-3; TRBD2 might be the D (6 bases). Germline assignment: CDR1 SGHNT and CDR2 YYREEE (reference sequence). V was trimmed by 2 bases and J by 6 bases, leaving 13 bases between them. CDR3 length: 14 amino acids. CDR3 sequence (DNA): TGTGCCAGCAGCTTACGTCGGGAGCGGGATACGCAGTATTTT. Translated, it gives CASSLRRERDTQYF.

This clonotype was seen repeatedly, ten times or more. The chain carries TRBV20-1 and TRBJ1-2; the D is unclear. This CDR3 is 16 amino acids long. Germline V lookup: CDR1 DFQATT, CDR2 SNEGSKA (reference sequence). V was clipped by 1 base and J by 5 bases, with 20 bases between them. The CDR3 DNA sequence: TGCAGTGCTAGAGTTATCCGGGAGTCTGACGCATATGGCTACACCTTC. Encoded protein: CSARVIRESDAYGYTF.

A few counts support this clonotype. CDR3 residues: CSASEDRLAYEQYF. CDR3 DNA: TGCAGTGCTAGTGAAGACAGGCTAGCCTACGAGCAGTACTTC. This chain uses TRBV20-1 with TRBJ2-7, with a weak D call TRBD1 (6 bases). Per germline, CDR1 DFQATT and CDR2 SNEGSKA (reference sequence). V was cut by 3 bases and J by 2 bases, with 14 bases left in between. This CDR3 is 14 amino acids long.

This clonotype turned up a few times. DNA of the CDR3: TGTGCCAGCAGCTTAAATGCGGGGCATCATGAGCAGTTCTTC. As protein: CASSLNAGHHEQFF. The chain joins TRBV7-3 to TRBJ2-1, with TRBD2 as a possible D gene (6 bases). The germline V and J ends were trimmed by 1 base and 8 bases, with 12 bases remaining between them. CDR1 SGHTA and CDR2 FQGTGA come from the germline V gene. The length of the CDR3 is 14 residues.

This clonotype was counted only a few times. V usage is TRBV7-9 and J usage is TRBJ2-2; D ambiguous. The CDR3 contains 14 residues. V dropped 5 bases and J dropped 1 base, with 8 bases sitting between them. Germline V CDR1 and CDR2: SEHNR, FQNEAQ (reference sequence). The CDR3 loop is CASSPERNTGELFF. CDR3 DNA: TGTGCCAGCAGCCCCGAGAGGAACACCGGGGAGCTGTTTTTT.